The 9 T cell receptor beta chains below come from one sample, sequenced in a study of neurological immune-mediated disorders. TCRdb used MiXCR to reprocess the 5' RACE reads, holding one entry per CDR3 protein. The sample holds tens of thousands of distinct CDR3 sequences, 7% to 8.5% seen once. The material sequenced was CD4+ T cells from blood. The source of these receptors is a man aged 50 to 60 in good health.

This clonotype has more than one count but fewer than ten. V and J are TRBV7-9 and TRBJ2-1; either TRBD1 or TRBD2 may supply D (5 bases each). V dropped 1 base and J dropped 12 bases, with 10 bases sitting between them. Germline CDR1 and CDR2: SEHNR and FQNEAQ (reference sequence). The CDR3 runs 12 residues. CDR3 in DNA: TGTGCCAGCAGCTTAGTAGGGGAGACGCAGTTCTTC. Translation gives CASSLVGETQFF.

This clonotype was seen repeatedly, ten times or more. The genes are TRBV24-1 and TRBJ2-1; the D gene could be TRBD1 or TRBD2 (5 bases each). The CDR3 is 15 amino acids. Germline V gene sequence: CDR1 KGHDR, CDR2 SFDVKD. The V and J ends lost 2 bases and 8 bases respectively, with 15 bases between them. The CDR3 protein is CATSDSYGTGDEQFF. For the CDR3, the DNA is TGTGCCACCAGTGATTCTTACGGGACCGGAGATGAGCAGTTCTTC.

The chain uses TRBV10-2 and TRBJ1-2; possibly TRBD1 for D (6 bases). Germline assignment: CDR1 WSHSY and CDR2 SAAADI. The V end was cut by 2 bases, the J end by 6 bases, with 13 bases between. The CDR3 has 14 residues. In nucleotides, the CDR3 is TGCGCCAGCAGTGAGCCCTCCCAGGGGAATGGCTACACCTTC. The encoded protein is CASSEPSQGNGYTF.

In this sample, this clonotype turned up many times. The V call is TRBV7-2, the J call TRBJ2-7; D gene ambiguous. The germline CDR1 and CDR2 sequences are SGHTA and FQGNSA. This CDR3 is built from 11 residues. The V and J ends lost 5 bases and 6 bases respectively, with 8 bases between them. CDR3 residues: CASSVYSEQYF. The CDR3 DNA follows: TGTGCCAGCAGCGTGTACTCCGAGCAGTACTTC.

At least ten counts were recorded for this clonotype. CDR3 nucleotide sequence: TGTGCAAGTCGCTTAAGGACTAGCGGGCCCTCCTACGAGCAGTACTTC. The encoded protein is CASRLRTSGPSYEQYF. The chain employs TRBV12-2 and TRBJ2-7; no DNA check was done on the table's D call, TRBD2. TRBV12-2 corresponds to a pseudogene. The CDR3 extends over 16 amino acids.

As concerns this clonotype: Germline is not matched at one junction end, which may reflect a read error. The chain couples TRBV28 to TRBJ2-3, with TRBD1 identical over 9 bases. The CDR3 has 13 residues. Germline CDR1 and CDR2: MDHEN and SYDVKM. The CDR3 nucleotides are TGTGCCACCGGGGGACAGGGCACGGATACGCAGTATTTT. Protein product: CATGGQGTDTQYF.

This clonotype was seen ten or more times. This chain uses TRBV5-1 with TRBJ2-3, with TRBD1 identical over 10 bases. V shed 7 bases, J shed 5 bases, and the junction held 13 bases outside the gene matches. Germline V gene sequence: CDR1 SGHRS, CDR2 YFSETQ. The length of the CDR3 is 16 residues. The CDR3, as DNA: TGCGCCAGCTCACTCAGGGACAGGGGTCCAGGAGATACGCAGTATTTT. It yields the protein CASSLRDRGPGDTQYF.

The chain is built from TRBV20-1 and TRBJ1-2, with D unclear. Trimming removed 3 bases from V and 2 bases from J, with 13 bases in between. CDR1 is DFQATT, CDR2 SNEGSKA, per germline (reference sequence). The CDR3 consists of 14 residues. CDR3 sequence (DNA): TGCAGTGCTAGGGATCTTGCCAGGAACTATGGCTACACCTTC. Translating it yields CSARDLARNYGYTF.

This clonotype was detected ten times or more. V is TRBV7-8 and J is TRBJ2-3; 8 bases match TRBD2. V shed 5 bases and J 0 bases; nucleotides not matched to a gene: 13. This CDR3 is 18 amino acids long. From germline, CDR1 is SGHVS and CDR2 FQNEAQ. CDR3 in DNA: TGTGCCAGCAGCCCAGGGCGCTTAGCGGGGAGGAGCACAGATACGCAGTATTTT. This sequence encodes CASSPGRLAGRSTDTQYF.